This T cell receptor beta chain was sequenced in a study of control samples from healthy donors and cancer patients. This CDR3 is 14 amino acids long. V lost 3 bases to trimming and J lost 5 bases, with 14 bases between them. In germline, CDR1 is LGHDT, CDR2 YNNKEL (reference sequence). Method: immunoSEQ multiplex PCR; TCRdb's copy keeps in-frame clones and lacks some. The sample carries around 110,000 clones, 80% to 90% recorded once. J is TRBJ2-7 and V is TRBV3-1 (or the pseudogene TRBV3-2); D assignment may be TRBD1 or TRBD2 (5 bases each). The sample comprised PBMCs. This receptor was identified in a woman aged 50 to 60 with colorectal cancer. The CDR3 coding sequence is TGTGCCAGCAGCCAGGGACCCCGCGAAGACGAGCAGTACTTC. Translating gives CASSQGPREDEQYF.